Presented here are 12 T cell receptor beta chains from one specimen sequenced in a study of OX40 agonist ivuxolimab in advanced cancers. Clones were sequenced by immunoSEQ multiplex PCR, and TCRdb holds only the in-frame ones, with some missing. The sample yields some 41,000 clones, around 89% seen once. This material consisted of CD4+ or CD8+ T cells sorted from blood, taken in a trial of the OX40 agonist ivuxolimab. Receptors were obtained from an adult with an advanced solid tumor such as melanoma, head and neck, liver or kidney cancer.

The V call is TRBV19, the J call TRBJ1-4; possible D gene TRBD1, 6 bases. From germline, CDR1 is LNHDA and CDR2 SQIVND (reference sequence). V was pared by 4 bases and J by 8 bases, with 14 bases between. The CDR3 length is 14 residues. The CDR3 DNA sequence: TGTGCCAGTAGTAAGGACAGTAACTTCGAAAAACTGTTTTTT. Amino acids: CASSKDSNFEKLFF.

The rearrangement joins TRBV25-1 to TRBJ1-6; D may be TRBD1 (5 bases). The germline CDR1 and CDR2 sequences are MGHDK and SYGVNS. V was trimmed by 7 bases and J by 7 bases, leaving 14 bases between them. CDR3 length equals 14 residues. CDR3 nucleotide sequence: TGTGCCAGCACTCCCTCGAGGGACAATTCACCCCTCCACTTT. This encodes CASTPSRDNSPLHF.

The rearrangement joins TRBV2 to TRBJ2-2, with 8 bases matching TRBD2. The germline V gene encodes CDR1 SNHLY and CDR2 FYNNEI. This CDR3 is 12 amino acids long. V gave up 10 bases and J gave up 6 bases; unmatched junction bases: 4. CDR3 sequence (DNA): TGTGCCATTATGGGACTAGCCGGGGAGCTGTTTTTT. Translated: CAIMGLAGELFF. Complete variable domain (other parts from reference TRBV2 and TRBJ2-2): EPEVTQTPSHQVTQMGQEVILRCVPISNHLYFYWYRQILGQKVEFLVSFYNNEISEKSEIFDDQFSVERPDGSNFTLKIRSTKLEDSAMYFCAIMGLAGELFFGEGSRLTVL.

The chain recombines TRBV2 with TRBJ2-3, with TRBD2 as a possible D gene (6 bases). This CDR3 contains 14 residues. Germline CDR1 is SNHLY and CDR2 is FYNNEI. V lost 4 bases to trimming and J lost 6 bases, with 14 bases between them. CDR3 region: CASSGVTAGDTQYF. The CDR3 DNA is TGTGCCAGCAGTGGGGTCACGGCGGGGGATACGCAGTATTTT.

The V and J genes are TRBV15 and TRBJ2-3, with 12 bases aligning to TRBD2. The CDR3 consists of 16 residues. V shed 1 base and J 5 bases; nucleotides not matched to a gene: 4. Germline V CDR1 and CDR2: LNHNV, YYDKDF (reference sequence). In nucleotides, the CDR3 is TGTGCCACCAGCAGAGTGCTAGCGGGGGGGCAAGATACGCAGTATTTT. This translates into CATSRVLAGGQDTQYF.

This chain connects TRBV5-6 to TRBJ2-7; no clear D. Trimming took 3 bases from V and 7 from J, leaving 8 bases between them. The CDR3 is 11 residues long. CDR1 is SGHDT and CDR2 is YYEEEE in the germline V gene. The CDR3: CASSSTREQYF. CDR3 in DNA: TGTGCCAGCAGCTCCACAAGAGAGCAGTACTTC.

The genes are TRBV15 and TRBJ2-1, with D hard to call. CDR1 LNHNV and CDR2 YYDKDF come from the germline V gene (reference sequence). Trimming removed 7 bases at V and 5 bases at J, with 12 bases between. The CDR3 has 13 amino acids. The CDR3 loop is CATNSGNHNEQFF. In nucleotides, the CDR3 is TGTGCCACCAATAGTGGGAACCACAATGAGCAGTTCTTC.

The J gene is TRBJ1-1, the V gene TRBV15; no clear D gene. The germline V gene encodes CDR1 LNHNV and CDR2 YYDKDF (reference sequence). The CDR3 length is 11 residues. Trimming shortened V by 0 bases and J by 7 bases, and 3 bases separated the two germline ends. The CDR3 nucleotides are TGTGCCACCAGCAGAGATTTTGAAGCTTTCTTT. Residues: CATSRDFEAFF.

The chain uses TRBV7-8 and TRBJ1-2; D is undetermined. Germline CDR1 reads SGHVS; CDR2 reads FQNEAQ. V lost 4 bases, J lost 4 bases, and 13 bases lay in between. The CDR3 consists of 14 residues. Written as DNA, the CDR3 is TGTGCCAGCAGCTCTTCGGAAGTGAGCTATGGCTACACCTTC. Protein: CASSSSEVSYGYTF.

V gene TRBV4-3 combines with J gene TRBJ2-5; D is unresolved. Trimming left V 1 base short and J 0 bases short, with 6 bases between. This CDR3 is 14 amino acids long. Germline V gives CDR1 LGHNA, CDR2 YSLEER. As DNA, the CDR3 is TGCGCCAGCAGCCAAGGGACCGACCAAGAGACCCAGTACTTC. As protein: CASSQGTDQETQYF.

The gene calls are TRBV9 and TRBJ2-1; tentative D call: TRBD2 (6 bases). Trimming cost V 6 bases and J 0 bases, with 16 bases left between them. In germline, CDR1 is SGDLS, CDR2 YYNGEE. The CDR3 covers 16 residues. The CDR3 protein is CASNQGRLSSYNEQFF. The CDR3 bases are TGTGCCAGCAACCAAGGGAGGTTAAGCTCCTACAATGAGCAGTTCTTC.

A note on this clone: Other nucleotide sequences in the sample specify the same CDR3. The V gene is TRBV5-1, the J gene TRBJ1-2; no clear D gene. V lost 0 bases, J lost 2 bases, and 5 bases lay in between. The V gene's germline CDR1 is SGHRS and CDR2 YFSETQ. The CDR3 covers 13 residues. This CDR3 is CASSLGVNYGYTF. In nucleotides, the CDR3 is TGCGCCAGCAGCTTGGGTGTAAACTATGGCTACACCTTC.